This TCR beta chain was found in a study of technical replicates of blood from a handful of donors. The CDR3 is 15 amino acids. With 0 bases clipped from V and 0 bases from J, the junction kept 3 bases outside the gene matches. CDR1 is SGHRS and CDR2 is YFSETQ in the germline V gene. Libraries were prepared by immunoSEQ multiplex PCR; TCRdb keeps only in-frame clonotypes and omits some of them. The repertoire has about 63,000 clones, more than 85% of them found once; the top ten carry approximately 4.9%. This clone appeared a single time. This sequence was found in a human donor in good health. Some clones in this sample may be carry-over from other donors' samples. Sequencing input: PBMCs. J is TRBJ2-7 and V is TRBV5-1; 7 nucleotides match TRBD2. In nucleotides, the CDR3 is TGCGCCAGCAGCTTGGGTCCTAGCGGCTCCTACGAGCAGTACTTC. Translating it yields CASSLGPSGSYEQYF.